This TCR beta chain was found in a study of cytomegalovirus exposure and HLA in healthy donors. Clones were sequenced by immunoSEQ multiplex PCR, and TCRdb holds only the in-frame ones, with some missing. The sample holds fewer than 150,000 clones; approximately 90% are singletons and the top ten take approximately 4.5%. Sequenced input: PBMCs. This clonotype was sampled from a man aged 18 to 35 in good health and CMV-seropositive.

DNA of the CDR3: TGTGCCAGCAGCAAAGACGGGACAGGGCCATACAATGAGCAGTTCTTC. Translation: CASSKDGTGPYNEQFF. The genes are TRBV7-2 and TRBJ2-1, with 9 bases identical to TRBD1. This CDR3 contains 16 residues. The V gene end was trimmed by 5 bases and the J gene end by 4 bases; junction bases not matched to a gene: 9. Germline CDR1 is SGHTA and CDR2 is FQGNSA.